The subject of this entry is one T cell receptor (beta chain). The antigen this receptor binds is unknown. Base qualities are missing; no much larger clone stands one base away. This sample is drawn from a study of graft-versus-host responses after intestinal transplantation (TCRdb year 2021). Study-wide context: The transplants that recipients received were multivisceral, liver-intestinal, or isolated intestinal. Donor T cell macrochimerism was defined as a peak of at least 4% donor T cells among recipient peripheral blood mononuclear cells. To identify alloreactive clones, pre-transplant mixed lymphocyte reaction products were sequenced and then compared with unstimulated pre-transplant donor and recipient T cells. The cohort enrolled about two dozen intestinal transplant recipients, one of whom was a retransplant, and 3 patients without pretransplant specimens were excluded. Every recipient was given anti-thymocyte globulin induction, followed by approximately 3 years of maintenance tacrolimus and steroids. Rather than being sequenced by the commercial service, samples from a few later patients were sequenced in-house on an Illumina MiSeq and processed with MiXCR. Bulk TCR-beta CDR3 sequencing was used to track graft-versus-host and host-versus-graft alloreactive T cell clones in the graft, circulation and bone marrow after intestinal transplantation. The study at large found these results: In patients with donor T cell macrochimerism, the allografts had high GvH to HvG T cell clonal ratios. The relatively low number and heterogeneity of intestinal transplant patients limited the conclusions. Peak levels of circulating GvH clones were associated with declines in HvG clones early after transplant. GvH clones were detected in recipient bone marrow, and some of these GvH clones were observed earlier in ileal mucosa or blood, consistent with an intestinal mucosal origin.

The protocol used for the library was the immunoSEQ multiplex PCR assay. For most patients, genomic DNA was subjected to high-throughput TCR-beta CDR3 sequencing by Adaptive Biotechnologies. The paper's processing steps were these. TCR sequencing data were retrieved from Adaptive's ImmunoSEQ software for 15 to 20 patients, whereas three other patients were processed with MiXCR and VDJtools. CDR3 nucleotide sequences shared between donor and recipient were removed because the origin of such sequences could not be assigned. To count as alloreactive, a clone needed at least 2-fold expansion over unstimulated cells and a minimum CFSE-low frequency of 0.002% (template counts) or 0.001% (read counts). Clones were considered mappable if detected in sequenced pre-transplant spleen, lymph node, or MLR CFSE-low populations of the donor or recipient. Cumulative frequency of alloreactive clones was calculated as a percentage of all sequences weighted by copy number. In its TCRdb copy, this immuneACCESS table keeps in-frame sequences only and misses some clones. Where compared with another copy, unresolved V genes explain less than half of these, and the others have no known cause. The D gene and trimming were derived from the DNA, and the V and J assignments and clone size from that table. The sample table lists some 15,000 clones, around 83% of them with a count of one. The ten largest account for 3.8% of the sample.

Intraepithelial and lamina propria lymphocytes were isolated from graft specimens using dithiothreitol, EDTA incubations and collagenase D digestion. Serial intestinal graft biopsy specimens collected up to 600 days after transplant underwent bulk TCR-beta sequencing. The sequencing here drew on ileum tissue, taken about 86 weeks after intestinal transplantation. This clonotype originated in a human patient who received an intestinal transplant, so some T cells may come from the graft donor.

The DNA is TGTGCCAGCAGCTTTGATACGGAAAAACTGTTTTTT. It translates to CASSFDTEKLFF. The chain links TRBV7-8 with TRBJ1-4; the D gene is unclear. The CDR3 sequence holds 12 residues, the cysteine and phenylalanine included. The sequence is cut down to CDR3 DNA, 36 bases in frame from base 1. V loses 3 bases of germline sequence and J loses 8 bases, and the interval between the two ends is 7 bases. Taken from the germline V gene, the CDR1 and CDR2 loops are SGHVS and FQNEAQ.